The clone carrying this T cell receptor (beta chain) was seen just once. Its antigen is as yet unknown. The record originates from a study of lymphopenia after photon versus proton radiotherapy. Study-wide results and caveats: Under photons, naive T cells and diversity fell while effector/memory populations rose. After the lymphocyte nadir, photon-treated repertoires showed oligoclonal expansion, especially of CD8+ Temra cells.

V was shortened by 1 base and J by 0 bases, with 8 bases between the two germline ends. This CDR3 is 14 amino acids long. Germline CDR1 reads SGDLS; CDR2 reads YYNGEE. Measured with immunoSEQ multiplex PCR; TCRdb has only the in-frame clones, and not every one. The sample lists fewer than 65,000 clones, more than 75% occurring once. The origin of this receptor is a middle-aged man with gastric cancer. The chain joins TRBV9 to TRBJ2-7, with unresolved D. Specimen: peripheral blood, collected from a patient treated with photon-based radiotherapy. The CDR3 nucleotides are TGTGCCAGCAGCGTACAGCCAGGCTCCTACGAGCAGTACTTC. Its translation is CASSVQPGSYEQYF. The full variable domain, in which reference TRBV9 and TRBJ2-7 provide the parts outside the CDR3, is DSGVTQTPKHLITATGQRVTLRCSPRSGDLSVYWYQQSLDQGLQFLIQYYNGEERAKGNILERFSAQQFPDLHSELNLSSLELGDSALYFCASSVQPGSYEQYFGPGTRLTVT.